This T cell receptor (beta chain) comes out of a study of OX40 agonist ivuxolimab in advanced cancers. Notes on this clone: Its antigen is still unknown.

There are 13 residues in the CDR3. Trimming at V came to 1 base and at J to 8 bases, leaving 3 bases not matched to a gene. CDR1 is SGHNT and CDR2 is YYREEE in the germline V gene (reference sequence). Notes on the study in general: Antigens targeted by the expanded peripheral T cells were not determined. Expanded clones were, on average, more numerous among CD8+ T cells than CD4+. At doses 0.1 to 3.0 mg/kg, CD4+ and CD8+ clones expanded. Partly responding patients at 0.1-3.0 mg/kg showed some of the smallest clonal expansion.

Sequencing was performed with immunoSEQ multiplex PCR; in TCRdb, only in-frame clones are kept and a portion is missing. This table holds 55,000 to 65,000 clones, 92% found once. The sequencing used CD4+ or CD8+ T cells sorted from blood, collected in a trial of the OX40 agonist ivuxolimab. The receptor was derived from an adult with an advanced solid tumor such as melanoma, head and neck, liver or kidney cancer. The genes are TRBV5-4 and TRBJ2-1; 7 bases map to TRBD2. The CDR3 here is CASSLRLADEQFF. CDR3 bases: TGTGCCAGCAGCTTGAGACTAGCCGATGAGCAGTTCTTC.